A selection of T cell receptor beta chains follows, all from one sample in a study of T cell responses to AZD1222 COVID-19 vaccine. Profiled with immunoSEQ multiplex PCR; TCRdb holds only in-frame clones, not every one. The sample records 130,000 or so clones, more than 80% being singletons. The specimen comprised peripheral blood, sampled 28 days after the second dose of the MenACWY control vaccine. These TCRs come from an adult who received the MenACWY meningococcal vaccine as a control. The CDR3 runs from the conserved cysteine through the conserved F or W. A D gene is named only where the DNA matches it firmly. Not all rows give a size; the values are once, few, many and, for expanded clones, a class.

CDR3nt | CDR3aa | len | j_gene | d_gene | v_gene | abundance
TGCGCCAGCTCAACCTGGGGGGAGGGTCAGCCCCAGCATTTT | CASSTWGEGQPQHF | 14 | TRBJ1-5 | NA | TRBV10-2 | NA
TGTGCCACCAGCAGCGTGTGGATGGGGCCCCAGCATTTT | CATSSVWMGPQHF | 13 | TRBJ1-5 | NA | TRBV15 | NA
TGTGCCAGTAGCGGGGGGACAGTAAGCTCACCCCTCCACTTT | CASSGGTVSSPLHF | 14 | TRBJ1-6 | TRBD1 | TRBV19 | NA
TGTGCCAGCAGTTCGCCGCCGGACAGAAACACTGAAGCTTTCTTT | CASSSPPDRNTEAFF | 15 | TRBJ1-1 | NA | TRBV6-5 | NA
TGTGCCAGCAATCCTACCCCTGTCGGGGCCTACAATGAGCAGTTCTTC | CASNPTPVGAYNEQFF | 16 | TRBJ2-1 | NA | TRBV2 | NA
TGTGCCAGCAACCAACCCGGCGCAGATACGCAGTATTTT | CASNQPGADTQYF | 13 | TRBJ2-3 | NA | TRBV28 | NA
TGCGCCAGCAAGTCCCTCGTCGCGGGAGGGGAGGGTGAGCAGTTCTTC | CASKSLVAGGEGEQFF | 16 | TRBJ2-1 | TRBD2 | TRBV5-1 | NA
TGTGCCAGTAGTATAGGAGAAGGGGGCGGCTCACCCCTCCACTTT | CASSIGEGGGSPLHF | 15 | TRBJ1-6 | TRBD1 | TRBV19 | NA
TGTGCCAGCAACAGTGCGGGTAGACTTCAAGAGACCCAGTACTTC | CASNSAGRLQETQYF | 15 | TRBJ2-5 | NA | TRBV6-5 | NA
TGTGCCAGCAGATTCAATCAGGGCACGAGTCGTAATTCACCCCTCCACTTT | CASRFNQGTSRNSPLHF | 17 | TRBJ1-6 | NA | TRBV28 | NA
TGTGCCAGCAGCCAAGCGGGGGGGGGTGGCAATGAGCAGTTCTTC | CASSQAGGGGNEQFF | 15 | TRBJ2-1 | TRBD2 | TRBV3-1/TRBV3-2 | NA
TGTGCCAGCAGCTTAAGGCTGACTAGCGGGAAAGAGACCCAGTACTTC | CASSLRLTSGKETQYF | 16 | TRBJ2-5 | TRBD2 | TRBV5-5 | NA
TGTGCCAGCAGTTTAGGGACTAGCGGGAGAGTTAACTACAATGAGCAGTTCTTC | CASSLGTSGRVNYNEQFF | 18 | TRBJ2-1 | TRBD2 | TRBV6-2/TRBV6-3 | NA
TGTGCCAGCAGTGAAATTGGCTCCTACGAGCAGTACTTC | CASSEIGSYEQYF | 13 | TRBJ2-7 | NA | TRBV6-1 | once
TGTGCCAGCTCACGTTCGGGGGGCGCAAGAGCTGGAAGCGAGCAGTACTTC | CASSRSGGARAGSEQYF | 17 | TRBJ2-7 | NA | TRBV18 | NA
TGTGCCAGCAGCCGTAGCGGGGGAGGCACAGATACGCAGTATTTT | CASSRSGGGTDTQYF | 15 | TRBJ2-3 | TRBD2 | TRBV3-1/TRBV3-2 | NA
TGTGCCAGCAGCTTGGGACAGGGCGCCTACGAGCAGTACTTC | CASSLGQGAYEQYF | 14 | TRBJ2-7 | TRBD1 | TRBV5-6 | once
TGTGCCAGCAGCTTAGGACTAGCAATCACATACAATGAGCAGTTCTTC | CASSLGLAITYNEQFF | 16 | TRBJ2-1 | TRBD2 | TRBV7-2 | NA
TGTGCCAGCTCACAAACAGGGTACCAAGAGACCCAGTACTTC | CASSQTGYQETQYF | 14 | TRBJ2-5 | NA | TRBV18 | once
TGCGCCAGCAGCCAAGTTGTCCCGGGACAGAGAAAGTACAATGAGCAGTTCTTC | CASSQVVPGQRKYNEQFF | 18 | TRBJ2-1 | TRBD1 | TRBV4-3 | NA
TGTGCCAGCAGCGCACATCGGGGAACAATCGCAAATAATTCACCCCTCCACTTT | CASSAHRGTIANNSPLHF | 18 | TRBJ1-6 | NA | TRBV9 | NA
TGTGCCAGCAGTGCCCGCGGACAGGGGGACCTTAGAGAGCAGTACTTC | CASSARGQGDLREQYF | 16 | TRBJ2-7 | TRBD1 | TRBV6-1 | NA
TGTGCCAGCAGGAGGGGGCCCACTGAAGCTTTCTTT | CASRRGPTEAFF | 12 | TRBJ1-1 | TRBD1 | TRBV6-5 | NA
TGTGCCAGCAGTTTATCGCAGAATCAGCCCCAGCATTTT | CASSLSQNQPQHF | 13 | TRBJ1-5 | NA | TRBV12-3/TRBV12-4 | NA
TGTGCCAGCTCACCTGGTTCGAACACTGAAGCTTTCTTT | CASSPGSNTEAFF | 13 | TRBJ1-1 | NA | TRBV18 | NA
TGCGCCAGCAGCTTGGTGGCTAGCGGGGGACAGACCCAGTACTTC | CASSLVASGGQTQYF | 15 | TRBJ2-5 | TRBD2 | TRBV5-1 | NA
TGTGCCAGCAGCTTGGACCAGGGGGCTGAAGCTAACTATGGCTACACCTTC | CASSLDQGAEANYGYTF | 17 | TRBJ1-2 | TRBD1 | TRBV5-5 | NA
TGTGCCAGCAGTCCCGGACTGTCAGATACGCAGTATTTT | CASSPGLSDTQYF | 13 | TRBJ2-3 | NA | TRBV12-3/TRBV12-4 | NA
TGTGCCAGCAGCCGCAGGACTAGCGGGGGGTCGGAGACCCAGTACTTC | CASSRRTSGGSETQYF | 16 | TRBJ2-5 | TRBD2 | TRBV3-1/TRBV3-2 | NA
TGTGCCAGCATGGACCGGGACAGCCGATACCAAGAGACCCAGTACTTC | CASMDRDSRYQETQYF | 16 | TRBJ2-5 | TRBD1 | TRBV28 | NA
TGTGCCAGCAGTGCCCGGGAGGGCGGCACTGAAGCTTTCTTT | CASSAREGGTEAFF | 14 | TRBJ1-1 | NA | TRBV2 | NA